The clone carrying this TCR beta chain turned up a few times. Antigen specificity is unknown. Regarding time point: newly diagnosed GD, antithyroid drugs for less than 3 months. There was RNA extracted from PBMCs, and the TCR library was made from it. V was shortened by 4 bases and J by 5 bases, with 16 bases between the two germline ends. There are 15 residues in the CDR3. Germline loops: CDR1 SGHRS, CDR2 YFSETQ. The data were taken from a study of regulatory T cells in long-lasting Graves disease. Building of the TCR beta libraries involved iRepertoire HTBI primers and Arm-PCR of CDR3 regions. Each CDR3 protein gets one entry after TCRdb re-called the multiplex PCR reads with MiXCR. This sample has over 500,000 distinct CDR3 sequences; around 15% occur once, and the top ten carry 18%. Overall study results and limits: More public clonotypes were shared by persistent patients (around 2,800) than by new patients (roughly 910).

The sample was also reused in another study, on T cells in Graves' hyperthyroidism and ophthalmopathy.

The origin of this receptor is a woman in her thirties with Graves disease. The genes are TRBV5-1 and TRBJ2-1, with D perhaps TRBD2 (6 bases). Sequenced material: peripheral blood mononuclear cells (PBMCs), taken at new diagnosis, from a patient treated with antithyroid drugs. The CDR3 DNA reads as TGCGCCAGCAGCCCCGGAGATAGCGGAAACAATGAGCAGTTCTTC. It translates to CASSPGDSGNNEQFF.